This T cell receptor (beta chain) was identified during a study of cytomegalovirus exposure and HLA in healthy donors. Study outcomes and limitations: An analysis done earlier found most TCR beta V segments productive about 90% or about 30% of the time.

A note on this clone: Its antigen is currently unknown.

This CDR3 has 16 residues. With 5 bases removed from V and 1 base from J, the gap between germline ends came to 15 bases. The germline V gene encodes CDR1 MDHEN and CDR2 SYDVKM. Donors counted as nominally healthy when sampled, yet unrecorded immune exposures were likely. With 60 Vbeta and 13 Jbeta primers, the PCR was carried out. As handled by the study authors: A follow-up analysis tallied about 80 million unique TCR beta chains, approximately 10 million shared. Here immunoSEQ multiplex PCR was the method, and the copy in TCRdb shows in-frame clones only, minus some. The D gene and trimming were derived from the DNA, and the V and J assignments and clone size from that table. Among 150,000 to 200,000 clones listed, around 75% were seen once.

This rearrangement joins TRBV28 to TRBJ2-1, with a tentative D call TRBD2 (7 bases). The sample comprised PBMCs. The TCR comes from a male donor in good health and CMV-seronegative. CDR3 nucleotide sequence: TGTGCCAGCAGTCGTGGGGGGGCCAGGTCCTACAATGAGCAGTTCTTC. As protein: CASSRGGARSYNEQFF.